The 17 T cell receptor beta chains listed next were all sequenced from one sample in a study of T cells in Graves' hyperthyroidism and ophthalmopathy. Amplified regions were TCR beta CDR3 sequences from RNA transcripts. During a first-round RT-PCR of the TCR CDR3, the HTBI primer set was used. TCRdb re-derived calls from the multiplex PCR reads in MiXCR, one entry per CDR3 protein. Among over 250,000 distinct CDR3 sequences, roughly an eighth were seen once, and the ten largest hold 30% to 40%. The sequencing sample was made of blood. Receptors were obtained from a woman aged 35 to 49 with Graves' ophthalmopathy.

This clonotype was seen repeatedly, ten times or more. The chain couples TRBV28 to TRBJ2-5, with D possibly TRBD1 on 6 matching bases. Germline-derived CDR1 and CDR2 are MDHEN and SYDVKM. V shed 3 bases and J shed 4 bases, with 12 bases lying between them. The CDR3 is made up of 14 amino acids. The CDR3 region is CASSFKTGRETQYF. For the CDR3, the DNA is TGTGCCAGCAGTTTCAAGACAGGCAGAGAGACCCAGTACTTC. Full variable domain (rest looked up from reference TRBV28 and TRBJ2-5): DVKVTQSSRYLVKRTGEKVFLECVQDMDHENMFWYRQDPGLGLRLIYFSYDVKMKEKGDIPEGYSVSREKKERFSLILESASTNQTSMYLCASSFKTGRETQYFGPGTRLLVL.

This clonotype was observed at least ten times. The rearrangement uses TRBV6-2 or TRBV6-3 and TRBJ2-7; the match to TRBD1 covers 7 bases. The trim removed 0 bases at V and 3 bases at J, leaving 5 bases unmatched. Germline lookup yields CDR1 MNHEY and CDR2 SVGEGT. The CDR3 contains 15 residues. CDR3 region: CASSYSRDSVYEQYF. CDR3 DNA sequence: TGTGCCAGCAGTTACTCCCGGGACAGCGTCTACGAGCAGTACTTC.

This clonotype showed up many times. The V and J genes are TRBV6-1 and TRBJ1-3; D is unresolved. Per germline, CDR1 MNHNS and CDR2 SASEGT. CDR3 length equals 14 residues. The ends were cut back, 8 bases at V and 4 bases at J, with 15 bases in the middle. CDR3 nucleotide sequence: TGTGCCAGCGGTGGAGGGATGCGAGGAAACACCATATATTTT. It yields the protein CASGGGMRGNTIYF.

This clonotype has only a few counts. The chain combines TRBV25-1 with TRBJ2-5; D is unclear. Per germline, CDR1 MGHDK and CDR2 SYGVNS. V lost 1 base, J lost 0 bases, and 3 bases lay in between. The CDR3 has 13 amino acids. CDR3 nucleotides: TGTGCCAGCAGTGAATGGAACCAAGAGACCCAGTACTTC. It encodes CASSEWNQETQYF.

Ten or more counts support this clonotype. The rearrangement uses TRBV5-1 and TRBJ1-1; no clear D gene. The germline V gene has CDR1 SGHRS and CDR2 YFSETQ. This CDR3 region has 15 residues. V lost 3 bases, J lost 1 base, and 13 bases lay in between. The CDR3 region is CASSSTSPSNTEAFF. The CDR3 nucleotides are TGCGCCAGCAGCTCGACATCCCCTTCGAACACTGAAGCTTTCTTT.

The chain links TRBV7-8 to TRBJ1-3, with 10 bases that match TRBD1. The CDR3 loop spans 16 amino acids. Losses at the gene ends were 6 bases for V and 3 bases for J; bases not matched to a gene: 8. Per the germline V gene, CDR1 is SGHVS and CDR2 is FQNEAQ. CDR3 DNA: TGTGCCAGCAGTCCGGGACAGGGGTTTTTTGGAAACACCATATATTTT. This codes for CASSPGQGFFGNTIYF. The entire variable domain, with the rest obtained from reference TRBV7-8 and TRBJ1-3, is as follows: GAGVSQSPRYKVAKRGQDVALRCDPISGHVSLFWYQQALGQGPEFLTYFQNEAQLDKSGLPSDRFFAERPEGSVSTLKIQRTQQEDSAVYLCASSPGQGFFGNTIYFGEGSWLTVV.

V is TRBV20-1 and J is TRBJ2-7, with 12 bases aligning to TRBD2. CDR1 is DFQATT and CDR2 is SNEGSKA in the germline V gene (reference sequence). CDR3 length: 13 amino acids. Trimming at V came to 6 bases and at J to 4 bases, leaving 4 bases not matched to a gene. The CDR3 spells CSATGLAGYEQYF. Written as DNA, the CDR3 is TGCAGTGCGACCGGACTAGCGGGGTACGAGCAGTACTTC.

This clonotype appeared many times. The rearrangement links TRBV24-1 to TRBJ2-1, with a possible D match to TRBD1 (6 bases). The V end was cut by 4 bases, the J end by 3 bases, with 9 bases between. In germline, CDR1 is KGHDR, CDR2 SFDVKD. CDR3 length: 14 residues. The CDR3 here is CATSDHRDYNEQFF. Written as DNA, the CDR3 is TGTGCCACCAGTGACCACAGGGACTACAATGAGCAGTTCTTC.

This rearrangement joins TRBV10-2 to TRBJ2-7; 12 nucleotides match TRBD2. With V trimmed by 8 bases and J by 6 bases, 8 bases remained unmatched. The CDR3 length is 14 residues. Germline CDR1 WSHSY, CDR2 SAAADI. The DNA of the CDR3 is TGCGCCAGCGTAACTAGCGGGGGGACGGGCGAGCAGTACTTC. Translating gives CASVTSGGTGEQYF.

This clonotype was detected ten times or more. The V and J genes are TRBV6-1 and TRBJ1-2, with D maybe TRBD1 (5 bases). Per germline, CDR1 MNHNS and CDR2 SASEGT. Trimming left V 5 bases short and J 1 base short, with 8 bases between. This CDR3 is 13 amino acids long. CDR3 sequence (DNA): TGTGCCAGCAGTACAGGTTTTAACTATGGCTACACCTTC. It encodes CASSTGFNYGYTF.

The table lists this clonotype with many counts. V is TRBV24-1 and J is TRBJ2-3; D possibly corresponds to TRBD2 (6 bases). CDR3 length: 13 amino acids. V dropped 4 bases and J dropped 7 bases, with 11 bases sitting between them. The germline V gene encodes CDR1 KGHDR and CDR2 SFDVKD. The CDR3 loop reads CATSDGGRNTQYF. As DNA, the CDR3 is TGTGCCACCAGTGACGGAGGGCGCAATACGCAGTATTTT.

This clonotype was seen many times. This chain links TRBV2 with TRBJ2-2; 10 bases align to TRBD2. From germline, CDR1 is SNHLY and CDR2 FYNNEI. The CDR3 is 16 residues long. J lost 3 bases, V lost 4 bases, and 5 bases had no gene match. DNA of the CDR3: TGTGCCAGCAGTGTAAGACTAGCGGGTGACACCGGGGAGCTGTTTTTT. Translated, it gives CASSVRLAGDTGELFF.

This clonotype was observed at least ten times. The chain links TRBV20-1 to TRBJ1-2, with D hard to call. This CDR3 comprises 14 residues. With 5 bases removed from V and 0 bases from J, the gap between germline ends came to 13 bases. CDR1 is DFQATT and CDR2 is SNEGSKA in the germline V gene (reference sequence). The CDR3 nucleotides read TGCAGTGCTTCCGGACCCCTAGCTAACTATGGCTACACCTTC. This encodes CSASGPLANYGYTF.

This clonotype was picked up many times. The chain carries TRBV25-1 and TRBJ2-3, with 7 bases that match TRBD1. Germline CDR1 reads MGHDK; CDR2 reads SYGVNS. V lost 5 bases and J lost 3; bases outside the gene matches: 11. The CDR3 length is 16 residues. CDR3: CASSSKGGRETDTQYF. DNA for the CDR3: TGTGCCAGCAGTAGTAAAGGGGGCAGGGAAACAGATACGCAGTATTTT.

The chain has TRBV11-2 and TRBJ2-1, with 7 positions matching TRBD1. Germline CDR1 and CDR2: SGHAT and FQNNGV. V shed 4 bases, J shed 5 bases, and the junction held 5 bases outside the gene matches. The CDR3 contains 14 residues. DNA for the CDR3: TGTGCCAGCAGCTCCCGACAGGGAAACAATGAGCAGTTCTTC. It encodes CASSSRQGNNEQFF.

This clonotype was counted at least ten times. V and J are TRBV7-9 and TRBJ1-2; D is unclear. Germline CDR1 reads SEHNR; CDR2 reads FQNEAQ (reference sequence). Trimming stripped 3 bases from V and 4 bases from J, with 3 bases between. The CDR3 spans 11 residues. The CDR3 DNA is TGTGCCAGCAGCTTCCGCTATGGCTACACCTTC. Translating it yields CASSFRYGYTF.

The chain links TRBV18 to TRBJ2-7; 7 bases agree with TRBD1. CDR3 length: 15 amino acids. Germline assignment: CDR1 KGHSH and CDR2 LQKENI. With V trimmed by 3 bases and J by 4 bases, 9 bases remained unmatched. The CDR3 nucleotides read TGTGCCAGCTCACCGGGACAGACAGGTCCTTACGAGCAGTACTTC. Amino acid sequence: CASSPGQTGPYEQYF.